This T cell receptor beta chain was recorded in a study of radiation and T cells in renal cell carcinoma. Turning to the study itself: Nephrectomy followed 15 Gy stereotactic body radiation by 4 weeks. Study findings and constraints: From baseline, blood top tumor clonotypes peaked at 2 weeks post-radiation.

As regards this clone: What it recognizes is unknown.

Some clones are missing from TCRdb's copy, which holds only in-frame ones; the method was immunoSEQ multiplex PCR. The table records 60,000 to 80,000 clones, 82% of them present only once. The time point: blood 2 weeks post-SBRT. As to treatment: 15 Gy SBRT to primary tumor, nephrectomy 4 weeks later. Radiation-treated patients gave blood at baseline, week 2 and week 4. The patient's renal cell carcinoma had clear cell pathology. The trim removed 7 bases at V and 3 bases at J, leaving 4 bases unmatched. CDR1 is SGHTA and CDR2 is FQGTGA in the germline V gene. The CDR3 runs to 13 residues. The gene calls are TRBV7-3 and TRBJ2-5, with TRBD1 matching 8 bases. The sequencing used blood, collected from a patient whose treatment included radiotherapy and nephrectomy. This sequence originates from a man aged 60 to 75 with renal cell carcinoma. CDR3 nucleotides: TGTGCCAGCAACACAGGGGGTAAAGAGACCCAGTACTTC. It is translated as CASNTGGKETQYF. The variable domain in full, with the rest retrieved from reference TRBV7-3 and TRBJ2-5, is GAGVSQTPSNKVTEKGKYVELRCDPISGHTALYWYRQSLGQGPEFLIYFQGTGAADDSGLPNDRFFAVRPEGSVSTLKIQRTERGDSAVYLCASNTGGKETQYFGPGTRLLVL.